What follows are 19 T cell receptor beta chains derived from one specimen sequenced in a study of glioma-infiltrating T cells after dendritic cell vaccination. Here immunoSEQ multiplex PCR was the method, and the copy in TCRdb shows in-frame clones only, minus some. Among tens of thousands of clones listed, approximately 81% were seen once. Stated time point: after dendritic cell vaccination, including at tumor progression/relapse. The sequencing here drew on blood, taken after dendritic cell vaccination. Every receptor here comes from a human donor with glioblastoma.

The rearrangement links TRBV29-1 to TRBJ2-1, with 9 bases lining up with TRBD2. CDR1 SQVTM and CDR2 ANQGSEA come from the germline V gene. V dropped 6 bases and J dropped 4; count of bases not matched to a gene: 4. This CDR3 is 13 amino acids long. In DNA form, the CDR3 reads TGCAGCGTGACTAGCGGCGTATACAATGAGCAGTTCTTC. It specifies CSVTSGVYNEQFF.

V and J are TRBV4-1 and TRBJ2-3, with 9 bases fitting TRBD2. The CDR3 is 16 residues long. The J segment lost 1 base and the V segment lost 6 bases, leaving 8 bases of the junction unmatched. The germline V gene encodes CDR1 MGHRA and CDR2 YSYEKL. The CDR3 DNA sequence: TGCGCCAGCAGTCGATATAGCGGGGGAGGCACAGATACGCAGTATTTT. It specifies CASSRYSGGGTDTQYF.

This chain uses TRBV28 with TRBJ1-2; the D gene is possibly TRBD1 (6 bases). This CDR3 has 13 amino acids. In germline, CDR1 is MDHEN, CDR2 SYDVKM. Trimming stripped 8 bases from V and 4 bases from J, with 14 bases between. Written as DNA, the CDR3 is TGTGCCAGCGGGGGACACCTCATCTATGGCTACACCTTC. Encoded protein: CASGGHLIYGYTF.

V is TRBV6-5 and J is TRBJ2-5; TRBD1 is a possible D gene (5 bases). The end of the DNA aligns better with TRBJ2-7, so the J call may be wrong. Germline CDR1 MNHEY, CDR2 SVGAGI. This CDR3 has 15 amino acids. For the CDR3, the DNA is TGTGCCAGCAGTTACGACAGCGCAAGCTCCTACGAGCAGTACTTC. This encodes CASSYDSASSYEQYF.

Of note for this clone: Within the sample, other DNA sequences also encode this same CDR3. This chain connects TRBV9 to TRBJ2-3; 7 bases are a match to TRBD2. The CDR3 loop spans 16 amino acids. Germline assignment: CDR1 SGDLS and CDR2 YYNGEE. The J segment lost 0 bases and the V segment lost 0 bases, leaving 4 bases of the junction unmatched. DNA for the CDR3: TGTGCCAGCAGCGTAGGGGCTAGCGGTAGCACAGATACGCAGTATTTT. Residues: CASSVGASGSTDTQYF.

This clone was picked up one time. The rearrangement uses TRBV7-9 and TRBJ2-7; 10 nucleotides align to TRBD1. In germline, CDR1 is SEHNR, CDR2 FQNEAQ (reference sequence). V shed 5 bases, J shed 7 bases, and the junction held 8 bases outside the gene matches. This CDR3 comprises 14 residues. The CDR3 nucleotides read TGTGCCAGCAGCCTGGGACAGGGGACGTTGGAGCAGTACTTC. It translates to CASSLGQGTLEQYF.

CDR3 sequence reads: CASSLSPSVSYNEQFF. The DNA for the CDR3 is TGTGCCAGCAGTTTATCCCCTAGCGTCTCCTACAATGAGCAGTTCTTC. V usage is TRBV27 and J usage is TRBJ2-1, with D possibly being TRBD2 (6 bases). Looked up from germline, CDR1 is MNHEY and CDR2 is SMNVEV (reference sequence). There are 16 residues in the CDR3. V lost 0 bases and J 0 bases, leaving 9 bases between the germline ends.

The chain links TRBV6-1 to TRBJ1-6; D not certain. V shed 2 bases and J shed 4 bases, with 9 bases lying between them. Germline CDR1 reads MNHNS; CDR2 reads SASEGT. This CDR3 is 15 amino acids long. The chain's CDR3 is CASSEWAVYNSPLHF. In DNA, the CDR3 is TGTGCCAGCAGTGAATGGGCCGTGTATAATTCACCCCTCCACTTT.

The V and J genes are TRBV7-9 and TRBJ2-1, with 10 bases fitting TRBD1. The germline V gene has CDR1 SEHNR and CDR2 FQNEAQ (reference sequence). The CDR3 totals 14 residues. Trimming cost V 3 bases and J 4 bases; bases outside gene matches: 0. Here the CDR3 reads CASSLGQGYNEQFF. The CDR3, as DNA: TGTGCCAGCAGCTTGGGACAGGGGTACAATGAGCAGTTCTTC.

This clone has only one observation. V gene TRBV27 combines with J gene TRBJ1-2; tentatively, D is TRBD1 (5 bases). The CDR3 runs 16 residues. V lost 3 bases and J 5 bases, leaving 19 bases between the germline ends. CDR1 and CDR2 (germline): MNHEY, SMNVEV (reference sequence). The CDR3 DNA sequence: TGTGCCAGCAGTTTTGGGCGGCCGGGGGACGGGTATGGCTACACCTTC. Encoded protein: CASSFGRPGDGYGYTF.

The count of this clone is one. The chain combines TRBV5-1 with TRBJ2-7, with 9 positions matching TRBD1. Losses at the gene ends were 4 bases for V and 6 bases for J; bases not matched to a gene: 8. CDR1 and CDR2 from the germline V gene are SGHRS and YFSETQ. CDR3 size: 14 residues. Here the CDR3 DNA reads TGCGCCAGCAGCGGGGGGACAGGGTCAGGCGAGCAGTACTTC. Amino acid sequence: CASSGGTGSGEQYF.

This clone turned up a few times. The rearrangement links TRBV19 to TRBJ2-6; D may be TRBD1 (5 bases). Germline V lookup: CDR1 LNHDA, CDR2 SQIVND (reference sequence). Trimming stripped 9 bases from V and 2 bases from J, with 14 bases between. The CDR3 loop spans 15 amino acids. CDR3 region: CASALVRAGANVLTF. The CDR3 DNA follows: TGTGCCAGCGCCCTCGTCAGGGCTGGGGCCAACGTCCTGACTTTC.

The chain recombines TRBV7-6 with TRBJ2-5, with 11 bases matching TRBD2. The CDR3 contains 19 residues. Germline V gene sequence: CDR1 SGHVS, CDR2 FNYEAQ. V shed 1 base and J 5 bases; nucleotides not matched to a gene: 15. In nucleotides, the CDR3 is TGTGCCAGCAGCTTAGTTACTCCCGGGACTAGCGGTTATCGGGAGACCCAGTACTTC. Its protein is CASSLVTPGTSGYRETQYF.

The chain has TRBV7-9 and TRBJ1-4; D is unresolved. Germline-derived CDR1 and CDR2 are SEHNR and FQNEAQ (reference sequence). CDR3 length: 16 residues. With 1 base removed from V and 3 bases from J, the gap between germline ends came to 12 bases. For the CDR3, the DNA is TGTGCCAGCAGCTTAGAAAGTCACAGATCTAATGAAAAACTGTTTTTT. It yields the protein CASSLESHRSNEKLFF.

The CDR3 nucleotides are TGTGCCATCAGTGACGGGGGGAATGGCTACACCTTC. This codes for CAISDGGNGYTF. The chain couples TRBV10-3 to TRBJ1-2; possible D gene TRBD1, 5 bases. The CDR3 is 12 amino acids. Germline V gene lookup returns CDR1 ENHRY and CDR2 SYGVKD. The V end lost 3 bases, the J end lost 6 bases, and 8 bases lay between the germline ends.

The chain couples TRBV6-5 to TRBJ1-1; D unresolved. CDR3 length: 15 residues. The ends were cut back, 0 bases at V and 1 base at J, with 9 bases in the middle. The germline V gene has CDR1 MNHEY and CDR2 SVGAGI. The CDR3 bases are TGTGCCAGCAGTTACTCGACATTGTCGAACACTGAAGCTTTCTTT. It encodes CASSYSTLSNTEAFF.

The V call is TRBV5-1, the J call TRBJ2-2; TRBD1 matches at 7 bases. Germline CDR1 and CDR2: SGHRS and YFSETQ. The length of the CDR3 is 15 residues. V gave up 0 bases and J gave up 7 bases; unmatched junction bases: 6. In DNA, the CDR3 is TGCGCCAGCAGCTTGGGAGGGGGCGCGATCGGGGAGCTGTTTTTT. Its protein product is CASSLGGGAIGELFF.

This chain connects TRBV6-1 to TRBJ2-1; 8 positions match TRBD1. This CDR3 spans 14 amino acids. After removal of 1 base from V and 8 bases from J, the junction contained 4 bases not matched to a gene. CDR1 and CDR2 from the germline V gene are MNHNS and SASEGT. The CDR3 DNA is TGTGCCAGCAGTGAAGGGAGACAGGGGCATGAGCAGTTCTTC. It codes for CASSEGRQGHEQFF.

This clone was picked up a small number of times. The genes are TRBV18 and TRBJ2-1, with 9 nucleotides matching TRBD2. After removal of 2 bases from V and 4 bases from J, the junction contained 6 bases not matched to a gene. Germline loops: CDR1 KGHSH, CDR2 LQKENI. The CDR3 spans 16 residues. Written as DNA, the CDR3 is TGTGCCAGCTCACCAGAGGCGGGAGGGGTATACAATGAGCAGTTCTTC. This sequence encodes CASSPEAGGVYNEQFF.